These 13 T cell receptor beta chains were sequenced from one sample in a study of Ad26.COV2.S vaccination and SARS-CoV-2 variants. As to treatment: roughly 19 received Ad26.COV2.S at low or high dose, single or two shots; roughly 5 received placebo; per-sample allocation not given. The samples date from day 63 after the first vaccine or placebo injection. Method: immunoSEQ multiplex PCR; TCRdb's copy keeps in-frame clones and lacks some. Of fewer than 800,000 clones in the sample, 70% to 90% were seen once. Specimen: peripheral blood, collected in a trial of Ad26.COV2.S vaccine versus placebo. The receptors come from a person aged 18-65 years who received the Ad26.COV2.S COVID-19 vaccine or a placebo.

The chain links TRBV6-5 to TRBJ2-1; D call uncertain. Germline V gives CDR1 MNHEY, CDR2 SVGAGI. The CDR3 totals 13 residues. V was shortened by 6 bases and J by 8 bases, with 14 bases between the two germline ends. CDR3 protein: CASSVQLRYEQFF. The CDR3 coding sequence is TGTGCCAGCAGCGTACAGCTAAGGTATGAGCAGTTCTTC.

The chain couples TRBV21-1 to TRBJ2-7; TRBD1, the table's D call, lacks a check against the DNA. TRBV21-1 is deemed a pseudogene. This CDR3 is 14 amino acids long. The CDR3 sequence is CAIPRDRGNHEQYF. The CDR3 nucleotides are TGTGCCATCCCCCGGGACAGGGGGAACCACGAGCAGTACTTC.

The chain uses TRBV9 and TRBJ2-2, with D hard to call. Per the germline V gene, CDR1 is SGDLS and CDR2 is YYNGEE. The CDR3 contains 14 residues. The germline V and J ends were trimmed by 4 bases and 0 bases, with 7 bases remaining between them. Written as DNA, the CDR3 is TGTGCCAGCAGCCCGAGGACGAACACCGGGGAGCTGTTTTTT. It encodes CASSPRTNTGELFF.

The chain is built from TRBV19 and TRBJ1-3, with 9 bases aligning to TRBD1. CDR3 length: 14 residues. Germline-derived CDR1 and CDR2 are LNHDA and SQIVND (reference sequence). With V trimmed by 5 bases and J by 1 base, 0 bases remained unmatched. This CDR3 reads CASSGTGSGNTIYF. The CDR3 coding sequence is TGTGCCAGTAGTGGGACAGGGTCTGGAAACACCATATATTTT.

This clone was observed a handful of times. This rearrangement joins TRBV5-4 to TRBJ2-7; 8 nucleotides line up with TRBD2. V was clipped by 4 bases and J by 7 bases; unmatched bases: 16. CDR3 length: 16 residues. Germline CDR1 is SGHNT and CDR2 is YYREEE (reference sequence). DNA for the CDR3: TGTGCCAGCAGCCCGCCGGGCGAGCGGGAGTCGAGAGAGCAGTACTTC. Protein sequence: CASSPPGERESREQYF.

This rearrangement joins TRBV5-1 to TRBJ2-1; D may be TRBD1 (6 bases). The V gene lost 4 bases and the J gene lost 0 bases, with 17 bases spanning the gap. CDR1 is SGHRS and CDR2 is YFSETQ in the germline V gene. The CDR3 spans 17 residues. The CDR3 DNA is TGCGCCAGCAGCGGGGGCGGGCGCCCGAGCTCCTACAATGAGCAGTTCTTC. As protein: CASSGGGRPSSYNEQFF.

In nucleotides, the CDR3 is TGCAGCGGCAGCCGCGGAGCAGCGGGAATGAACTCCTTCTCCTACAATGAGCAGTTCTTC. Translating it yields CSGSRGAAGMNSFSYNEQFF. This sequence joins TRBV29-1 and TRBJ2-1, with 7 bases matching TRBD2. The CDR3 totals 20 residues. Looked up from germline, CDR1 is SQVTM and CDR2 is ANQGSEA. J gave up 0 bases and V 7 bases, and 24 bases lay outside the gene matches.

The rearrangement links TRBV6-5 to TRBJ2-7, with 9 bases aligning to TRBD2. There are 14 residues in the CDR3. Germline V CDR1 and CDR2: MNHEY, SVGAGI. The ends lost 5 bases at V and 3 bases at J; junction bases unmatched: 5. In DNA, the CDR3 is TGTGCCAGCAGTATAGCGGGAGTAAACTACGAGCAGTACTTC. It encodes CASSIAGVNYEQYF.

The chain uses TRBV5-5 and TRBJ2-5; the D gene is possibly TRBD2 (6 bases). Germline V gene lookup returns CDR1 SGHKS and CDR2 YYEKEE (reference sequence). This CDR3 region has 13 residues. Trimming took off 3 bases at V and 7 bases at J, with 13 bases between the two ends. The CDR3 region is CASSSSSEGTQYF. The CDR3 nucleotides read TGTGCCAGCAGCTCGTCTAGCGAGGGGACCCAGTACTTC.

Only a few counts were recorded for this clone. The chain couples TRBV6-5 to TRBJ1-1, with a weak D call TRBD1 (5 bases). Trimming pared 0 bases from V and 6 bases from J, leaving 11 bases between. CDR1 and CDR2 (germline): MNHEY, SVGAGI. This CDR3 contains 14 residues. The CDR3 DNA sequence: TGTGCCAGCAGTTACTCGCAGGGTTTAGCTGAAGCTTTCTTT. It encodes CASSYSQGLAEAFF.

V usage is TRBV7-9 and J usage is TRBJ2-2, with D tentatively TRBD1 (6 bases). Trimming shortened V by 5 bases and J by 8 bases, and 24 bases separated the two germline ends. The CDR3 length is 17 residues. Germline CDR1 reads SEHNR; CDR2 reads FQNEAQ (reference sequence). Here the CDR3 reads CASSRWVGASIRGELFF. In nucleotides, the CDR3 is TGTGCCAGCAGCCGCTGGGTGGGGGCATCAATAAGAGGGGAGCTGTTTTTT. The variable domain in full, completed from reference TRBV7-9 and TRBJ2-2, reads DTGVSQNPRHKITKRGQNVTFRCDPISEHNRLYWYRQTLGQGPEFLTYFQNEAQLEKSRLLSDRFSAERPKGSFSTLEIQRTEQGDSAMYLCASSRWVGASIRGELFFGEGSRLTVL.

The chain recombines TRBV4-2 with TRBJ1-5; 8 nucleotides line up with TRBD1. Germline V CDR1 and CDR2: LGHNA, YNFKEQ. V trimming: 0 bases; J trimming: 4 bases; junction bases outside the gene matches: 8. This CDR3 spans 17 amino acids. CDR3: CASSQDLKRDRNQPQHF. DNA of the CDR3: TGTGCCAGCAGCCAAGATTTGAAGAGGGACAGGAATCAGCCCCAGCATTTT.

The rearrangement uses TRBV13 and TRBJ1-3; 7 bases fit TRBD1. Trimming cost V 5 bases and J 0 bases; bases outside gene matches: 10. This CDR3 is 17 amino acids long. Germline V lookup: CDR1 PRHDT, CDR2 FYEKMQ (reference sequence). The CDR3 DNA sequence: TGTGCCAGCAGCATCCGGGACAGAAGAGTCTCTGGAAACACCATATATTTT. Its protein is CASSIRDRRVSGNTIYF.